A selection of T cell receptor beta chains follows, all from one sample in a study of Ad26.COV2.S vaccination and SARS-CoV-2 variants. Clones were read by immunoSEQ multiplex PCR, and TCRdb kept only the in-frame ones, dropping some. The sample has a few hundred thousand clones; 80% to 95% are singletons. Here the sequenced sample was peripheral blood, taken in a trial of Ad26.COV2.S vaccine versus placebo. The receptors were sampled from a person aged 18-65 years who received the Ad26.COV2.S COVID-19 vaccine or a placebo. Each CDR3 is given with its conserved first and last residue. A D gene is named only where the DNA matches it firmly. Clone size is shown for a subset of rows, as once, few, many or a class of expanded clone.

.,TRBV6-1,.,TRBJ2-7,CASSEIRNRYEQYF,TGTGCCAGCAGTGAAATTAGAAATCGCTACGAGCAGTACTTC
.,TRBV27,.,TRBJ2-7,CASSLSKDYEQYF,TGTGCCAGCAGTTTATCAAAGGACTACGAGCAGTACTTC
.,TRBV19,.,TRBJ1-4,CASSQTLNEKLFF,TGTGCCAGCTCACAGACCCTTAATGAAAAACTGTTTTTT
.,TRBV9,.,TRBJ2-1,CASSVRRQSSYNEQFF,TGTGCCAGCAGCGTTCGGAGGCAGAGCTCCTACAATGAGCAGTTCTTC
.,TRBV4-2,TRBD1,TRBJ2-3,CASSQGQGSVDTQYF,TGTGCCAGCAGCCAAGGACAGGGGTCGGTAGATACGCAGTATTTT
.,TRBV29-1,TRBD1,TRBJ2-5,CSVEGQGEETQYF,TGCAGCGTAGAAGGACAGGGGGAAGAGACCCAGTACTTC
.,TRBV28,.,TRBJ2-7,CASSLARSGAEQYF,TGTGCCAGCAGTTTAGCTCGTTCGGGGGCGGAGCAGTACTTC
few,TRBV6-2/TRBV6-3,.,TRBJ1-5,CASSYGISGTRPQHF,TGTGCCAGCAGTTACGGGATTTCTGGGACACGGCCCCAGCATTTT
.,TRBV7-9,TRBD2,TRBJ2-1,CASTTGTSAYNEQFF,TGTGCCAGCACCACCGGGACTAGCGCTTACAATGAGCAGTTCTTC
.,TRBV6-2/TRBV6-3,.,TRBJ2-2,CASSQGSGELFF,TGTGCCAGCAGTCAGGGCTCCGGGGAGCTGTTTTTT
.,TRBV2,TRBD1,TRBJ1-5,CASSEGDRRQPQHF,TGTGCCAGCAGTGAAGGGGACAGAAGGCAGCCCCAGCATTTT
.,TRBV28,TRBD2,TRBJ2-1,CASSLLAGHYNEQFF,TGTGCCAGCAGTTTGCTAGCGGGCCACTACAATGAGCAGTTCTTC
.,TRBV4-3,TRBD1,TRBJ2-7,CASSPGTGNYEQYF,TGCGCCAGCAGCCCCGGGACAGGGAATTACGAGCAGTACTTC
.,TRBV7-2,TRBD2,TRBJ2-3,CASSEAGRPTDTQYF,TGTGCCAGCAGTGAAGCGGGGCGGCCCACAGATACGCAGTATTTT
.,TRBV7-2,TRBD1,TRBJ2-1,CASSLGTGGDEQFF,TGTGCCAGCAGCTTAGGGACAGGGGGTGATGAGCAGTTCTTC
.,TRBV5-6,.,TRBJ1-1,CASSLGDTEAFF,TGTGCCAGCAGCTTAGGGGACACTGAAGCTTTCTTT
.,TRBV20-1,.,TRBJ2-7,CSASGGYEQYF,TGCAGTGCCTCTGGGGGGTACGAGCAGTACTTC
.,TRBV13,TRBD2,TRBJ2-7,CASKTEREDEQYF,TGTGCCAGCAAGACGGAGCGGGAGGACGAGCAGTACTTC
once,TRBV7-9,TRBD2,TRBJ2-3,CASSAGLADTQYF,TGTGCCAGCAGCGCCGGACTAGCGGATACGCAGTATTTT
.,TRBV18,.,TRBJ2-1,CASSPRPTSGFDEQFF,TGTGCCAGCTCACCACGACCGACCTCGGGCTTCGATGAGCAGTTCTTC
.,TRBV7-3,TRBD2,TRBJ2-1,CASSPGLAAYNEQFF,TGTGCCAGCAGCCCCGGACTAGCGGCCTACAATGAGCAGTTCTTC
.,TRBV5-6,TRBD1,TRBJ1-4,CASSPQGDGEKLFF,TGTGCCAGCAGCCCTCAGGGGGATGGTGAAAAACTGTTTTTT
.,TRBV5-1,.,TRBJ1-1,CASSSTGVYTEAFF,TGCGCCAGCAGCTCAACGGGGGTTTACACTGAAGCTTTCTTT
.,TRBV6-6,TRBD2,TRBJ2-7,CASSSQSGTYEQYF,TGTGCCAGCAGTTCACAAAGCGGGACCTACGAGCAGTACTTC
.,TRBV21-1,.,TRBJ2-2,CASSPFGGRDTGELFF,TGTGCCAGCAGTCCTTTTGGGGGGAGGGACACCGGGGAGCTGTTTTTT
.,TRBV4-2,TRBD1,TRBJ1-2,CASSHPDRGRDGYTF,TGTGCCAGCAGCCATCCGGACAGGGGGCGGGATGGCTACACCTTC
.,TRBV5-8,TRBD1,TRBJ2-5,CASSADRTPYQETQYF,TGTGCCAGCAGCGCGGACAGGACTCCTTACCAAGAGACCCAGTACTTC
.,TRBV6-5,.,TRBJ1-3,CASSSRYSGNTIYF,TGTGCCAGCAGCTCGCGGTACTCTGGAAACACCATATATTTT
.,TRBV7-9,.,TRBJ2-7,CASSFLLAVQYF,TGTGCCAGCAGCTTTCTTCTTGCGGTGCAGTACTTC
.,TRBV11-2,.,TRBJ1-4,CASTQDQYEKLFF,TGTGCCAGCACCCAGGATCAGTATGAAAAACTGTTTTTT
once,TRBV3-1/TRBV3-2,.,TRBJ2-1,CASSQVWGKSGALSSYNEQFF,TGTGCCAGCAGCCAAGTGTGGGGGAAGTCGGGAGCCTTGAGCTCCTACAATGAGCAGTTCTTC
.,TRBV7-9,.,TRBJ1-1,CASSLSGDLTEAFF,TGTGCCAGCAGCTTATCGGGGGACCTCACTGAAGCTTTCTTT
.,TRBV30,TRBD1,TRBJ2-1,CAWSVFGPGQINNEQFF,TGTGCCTGGAGTGTATTTGGTCCGGGACAGATTAACAATGAGCAGTTCTTC
.,TRBV7-2,.,TRBJ2-7,CASSLGTFVREQYF,TGTGCCAGCAGCTTAGGGACTTTTGTTCGGGAGCAGTACTTC
.,TRBV7-6,.,TRBJ2-5,CASSLGGRETQYF,TGTGCCAGCAGCTTAGGGGGGCGGGAGACCCAGTACTTC
.,TRBV15,TRBD1,TRBJ1-6,CATSRVQGARNSPLHF,TGTGCCACCAGCAGAGTACAGGGGGCGCGTAATTCACCCCTCCACTTT
.,TRBV4-3,.,TRBJ1-4,CASSQYRDPNEKLFF,TGCGCCAGCAGCCAGTACCGGGACCCTAATGAAAAACTGTTTTTT
.,TRBV5-8,.,TRBJ2-5,CASSLGEGGGETQYF,TGTGCCAGCAGCTTGGGAGAAGGTGGCGGTGAGACCCAGTACTTC
.,TRBV6-5,.,TRBJ2-1,CASSNGQWQFF,TGTGCCAGCAGTAACGGGCAGTGGCAGTTCTTC
.,TRBV13,TRBD1,TRBJ1-5,CASSLTGGRGNQPQHF,TGTGCCAGCAGCCTTACAGGGGGCCGCGGCAATCAGCCCCAGCATTTT
.,TRBV6-1,TRBD1,TRBJ2-1,CASSEEGARYNEQFF,TGTGCCAGCAGTGAAGAGGGGGCGCGGTACAATGAGCAGTTCTTC
.,TRBV6-2/TRBV6-3,.,TRBJ2-7,CASSSVRGATYEQYF,TGTGCCAGCAGTTCTGTCCGGGGGGCCACCTACGAGCAGTACTTC
.,TRBV7-9,.,TRBJ2-7,CASSLAPKGLHEQYF,TGTGCCAGCAGCTTAGCCCCAAAGGGTCTCCACGAGCAGTACTTC
.,TRBV27,.,TRBJ1-6,CASGDRFVGSPLHF,TGTGCCAGTGGGGATAGGTTTGTGGGATCACCCCTCCACTTT
.,TRBV27,.,TRBJ2-4,CASSLGTTEYF,TGTGCCAGCAGTTTGGGTACAACGGAGTACTTC
.,TRBV18,.,TRBJ2-3,CASSPRTLDGTDTQYF,TGTGCCAGCTCACCACGAACCTTGGACGGCACAGATACGCAGTATTTT
once,TRBV7-2,TRBD2,TRBJ2-7,CASSLEREGTEQYF,TGTGCCAGCAGCTTAGAGCGGGAGGGCACGGAGCAGTACTTC
.,TRBV27,.,TRBJ1-1,CASSLYGNTEAFF,TGTGCCAGCAGTTTATATGGGAACACTGAAGCTTTCTTT
.,TRBV28,TRBD1,TRBJ1-5,CASRWTGGIQPQHF,TGTGCCAGCAGATGGACAGGGGGCATCCAGCCCCAGCATTTT
.,TRBV18,.,TRBJ1-1,CASSPSTTTNTEAFF,TGTGCCAGCTCACCTAGTACGACGACGAACACTGAAGCTTTCTTT
few,TRBV14,.,TRBJ1-6,CASSQDRGVGLSPLHF,TGTGCCAGCAGCCAAGATAGGGGCGTCGGGCTTTCACCCCTCCACTTT
.,TRBV4-1,TRBD2,TRBJ2-3,CASSQDDPSGFTDTQYF,TGCGCCAGCAGCCAAGATGATCCTAGCGGCTTCACAGATACGCAGTATTTT
.,TRBV7-2,TRBD2,TRBJ2-7,CASRPTSGRGEQYF,TGTGCCAGCAGACCTACTAGCGGGAGAGGCGAGCAGTACTTC
.,TRBV30,.,TRBJ1-2,CAWSFLGEGENYGYTF,TGTGCCTGGAGCTTCCTGGGGGAGGGGGAAAACTATGGCTACACCTTC
.,TRBV9,.,TRBJ2-2,CASTNPQGTAGELFF,TGTGCCAGCACCAACCCACAGGGTACGGCCGGGGAGCTGTTTTTT
.,TRBV12-3/TRBV12-4,.,TRBJ1-5,CASNTWGEPQHF,TGTGCCAGCAACACCTGGGGGGAGCCCCAGCATTTT
.,TRBV5-1,TRBD2,TRBJ2-5,CASSLAGTSGAQETQYF,TGCGCCAGCAGCTTGGCCGGGACTAGCGGAGCCCAAGAGACCCAGTACTTC
.,TRBV18,.,TRBJ1-5,CASSPQGVDQPQHF,TGTGCCAGCTCACCACAGGGGGTGGACCAGCCCCAGCATTTT